The present T cell receptor beta chain was sequenced within a study of beta chain features in type 1 diabetes (dated by TCRdb to between 2018 and 2020). Regarding the study in general: Mean age, gender distribution, total cell number and subset yield did not differ between patients and healthy donors. A total of some 110 million sorted cells were examined across all samples, and a strong correlation was observed between cell number per subset and RNA yield. The study compared the TCRB repertoires of sorted circulating CD4+ T cell subsets in recently diagnosed type 1 diabetes patients with those in matched healthy donors. Regulatory and stem cell-like memory subsets were obtained from only 8 patients and roughly eight healthy donors, while naive and central memory subsets were obtained from all 28 donors.

The entire isolated RNA was reverse transcribed using the High Capacity cDNA Reverse Transcription Kit, and thus expressed TCRB transcripts were sequenced. Deep immunoSEQ sequencing was performed on naive, central memory and regulatory T cell samples, with an average of roughly 3.3 million total reads per sample. Sorted cells were lysed in RLT buffer and RNA was extracted with DNase-treated RNeasy Micro or Mini kits, depending on cell number. Each cell subset was processed separately to prevent cross-contamination, with patient and healthy donor samples processed together. Using the immunoSEQ multiplex PCR, TCRB sequences were amplified from cDNA into 87-bp fragments spanning the CDR3 region. Sequencing of the amplicons was done on the Illumina HiSeq platform. Per the original workflow: PCR bias was corrected computationally using synthetic template baselines, and reads within Hamming distance 2 were collapsed, with unmergeable singletons discarded. Reads were aligned against IMGT to assign V, D and J genes, CDR3 length and insertions or deletions at six rearrangement sites. Within each subset, clonotype counts were normalized to the number of sorted cells before true diversity and Gini coefficients were calculated with the tcR R package. The overlap coefficient, calculated on TCRB nucleotide sequences, was used to quantify repertoire sharing. Out-of-frame TCRB sequences from naive cells were analyzed to stand in for the pre-selection repertoire. Held by TCRdb, this immuneACCESS table contains in-frame sequences only and omits some clones. Under half of the omission traces to an unresolved V gene where checked; the cause of the rest is unknown. V and J calls and clone size come straight from that table; D and trimming were deduced from the DNA. Present in this sample are 630,000 or so clones, roughly 13% of which were seen just once. Of the sample, around 0.04% is held by the ten largest clones.

From each donor, a single peripheral blood sample of 100 to 150 mL on average was drawn into heparinised tubes. A BD FACSAria II was used to sort naive, central memory, regulatory and stem cell-like memory CD4+ T cells with a panel that included CD45RO, CCR7, CD25, CD127, CD95 and CD27. Every sorted population had a purity above 98%. PBMCs were isolated right away by Lymphoprep density gradient centrifugation and were stained directly, without culture. So that batch effects would be minimized, each experiment stained and sorted samples in pairs, pairing one healthy donor with one patient. Based on the germline V gene (reference sequence), the CDR1 and CDR2 sequences are MNHEY and SMNVEV. After removal of 8 bases from V and 4 bases from J, the junction retains 9 bases not matched to a gene. From the cysteine up to the phenylalanine, the CDR3 has a length of 14 residues. The entry retains the CDR3 DNA only, 42 bases that are in frame from base 1.

The investigation overall reported the following: At VDJ recombination sites, patients with type 1 diabetes made fewer insertions and deleted more nucleotides, a pattern implying thymic rearrangement abnormalities. In all four CD4+ subsets, TCRB CDR3 length was moderately but significantly shorter in type 1 diabetes patients. Because cDNA was sequenced instead of genomic DNA, highly expressing activated cells could be over-represented, though the groups showed no difference in activation or CD3 levels. PCR may preferentially amplify shorter templates, but because patient and control samples were amplified and corrected together, any resulting skew would affect both groups equally. Naive, central memory and regulatory TCRB repertoires appeared to be more similar among patients than among healthy donors. Because the HLA sub-analyses included only small numbers of individuals, any influence of HLA type on TCRB rearrangement was left unresolved.

Turning to this clone: The specificity of this receptor is unknown. No much larger clone is present one base from it, and per-base qualities are unavailable.

The sample comprised naive CD4+ T cells from blood. Read against the paper, the sample's cell subset or site label means: true naive CD4+ T cells. This clonotype was sampled from a man aged 18 to 35 with type 1 diabetes. Here the chain combines TRBV27 and TRBJ1-1, and TRBD1 matches 8 of the central bases. The sequenced DNA is TGTGCCAGCCGTACCAGGGGGCGAAGCACTGAAGCTTTCTTT. Its translation is CASRTRGRSTEAFF.